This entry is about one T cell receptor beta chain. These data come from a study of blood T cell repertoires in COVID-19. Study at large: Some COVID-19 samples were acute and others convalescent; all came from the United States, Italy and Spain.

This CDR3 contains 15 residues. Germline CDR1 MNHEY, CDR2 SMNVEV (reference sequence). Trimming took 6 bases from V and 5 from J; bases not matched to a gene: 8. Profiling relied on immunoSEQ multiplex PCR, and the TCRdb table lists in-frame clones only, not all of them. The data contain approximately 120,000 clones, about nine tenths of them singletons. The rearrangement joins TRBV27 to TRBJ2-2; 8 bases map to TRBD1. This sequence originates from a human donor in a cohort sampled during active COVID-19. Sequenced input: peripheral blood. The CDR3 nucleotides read TGTGCCAGCAGCCACGGGACAGGTGTAACCGGGGAGCTGTTTTTT. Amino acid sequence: CASSHGTGVTGELFF.